Listed below are T cell receptor beta chains from one sample, sequenced in a study of regulatory T cells in long-lasting Graves disease. Using its own MiXCR run on the multiplex PCR reads, TCRdb lists one record per CDR3 protein. This table has roughly 510,000 distinct CDR3 sequences, roughly 15% appearing once. This sample was shared with a second study, whose subject was T cells in Graves' hyperthyroidism and ophthalmopathy.

The starting material was peripheral blood mononuclear cells (PBMCs), obtained at new diagnosis, from a patient treated with antithyroid drugs. The receptors come from a man aged 18 to 30 with Graves disease. Both conserved end residues are part of each CDR3. The D gene is left open where the match is weak. Clone size, where shown, is once, few, many, or a class for clones that have expanded.

-	-	TRBV20-1	TRBJ1-3	TGCAGTGCTAGAGGGGCAAACACCATATATTTT	CSARGANTIYF
TRBD2	many	TRBV12-3/TRBV12-4	TRBJ2-5	TGTGCCAGCAGTCAGCCGGGACTAGCGGCTCAAGAGACCCAGTACTTC	CASSQPGLAAQETQYF
TRBD1	many	TRBV5-1	TRBJ1-1	TGCGCCAGCAGCTGGAGGACAGGATCAATGAACACTGAAGCTTTCTTT	CASSWRTGSMNTEAFF
-	many	TRBV6-1	TRBJ2-5	TGTGCCAGCAGTAATTTGGGACATATCCAAGAGACCCAGTACTTC	CASSNLGHIQETQYF
-	-	TRBV5-1	TRBJ2-3	TGCGCCAGCAGCTCGGCGGCCGTAGATACGCAGTATTTT	CASSSAAVDTQYF
TRBD2	-	TRBV19	TRBJ2-1	TGTGCCAGTAGTATTTCGTGGACTAGCGGGAATGAGCAGTTCTTC	CASSISWTSGNEQFF
TRBD2	many	TRBV27	TRBJ2-5	TGTGCCAGCCGCCAACTAGCGGGAGGGCGGCGGGAGGAACAAGAGACCCAGTACTTC	CASRQLAGGRREEQETQYF
-	-	TRBV6-2/TRBV6-3	TRBJ1-2	TGTGCCAGCAGTTACGAGGTAACGAGGGGCTACACCTTC	CASSYEVTRGYTF
TRBD1	many	TRBV5-1	TRBJ2-6	TGCGCCAGCAGCTTGGTACAGGGGTCTGGGGCCAACGTCCTGACTTTC	CASSLVQGSGANVLTF
-	many	TRBV12-3/TRBV12-4	TRBJ1-1	TGTGCCAGCAGTTTGGCAGGGTGGAACACTGAAGCTTTCTTT	CASSLAGWNTEAFF
TRBD2	many	TRBV27	TRBJ2-7	TGTGCCAGCAGTTTACAGCGGGGGGTGGGGGAGCAGTACTTC	CASSLQRGVGEQYF
-	few	TRBV29-1	TRBJ2-2	TGCAGCGTTGAAGGTGGAGGGAAACGCACCGGGGAGCTGTTTTTT	CSVEGGGKRTGELFF
TRBD1	few	TRBV7-6	TRBJ1-2	TGTGCCAGCAGCTTATTGAACAGGGGTAGCCCGACCGATGAATATGGCTACACCTTC	CASSLLNRGSPTDEYGYTF
-	many	TRBV2	TRBJ2-5	TGTGCCAGCAGTGAAGCGCTTTGGGCGGCCCAGTACTTC	CASSEALWAAQYF
TRBD1	few	TRBV6-1	TRBJ2-5	TGTGCCAGCAGTGCCCTGACAGGGTCCGAGACCCAGTACTTC	CASSALTGSETQYF
-	few	TRBV6-1	TRBJ2-4	TGTGCCAGCAGACCCCCGGGGGGCGCAGGAAACATTCAGTACTTC	CASRPPGGAGNIQYF
TRBD2	many	TRBV28	TRBJ2-7	TGTGCCAGCAGTCCCGAGCGGGAGTCGCGCTACGAGCAGTACTTC	CASSPERESRYEQYF
TRBD1	-	TRBV7-9	TRBJ2-7	TGTGCCAGCAGCTTAGTTAGACAGGGAAACGAGCAGTACTTC	CASSLVRQGNEQYF
-	many	TRBV11-1	TRBJ2-3	TGTGCCAGCAGCCCCTCTTTTGTGGGTACGCAGTATTTT	CASSPSFVGTQYF
-	few	TRBV30	TRBJ1-5	TGTGCCTGGAGTGTAAAGGGGAATCAGCCCCAGCATTTT	CAWSVKGNQPQHF
TRBD2	few	TRBV13	TRBJ2-5	TGTGCCAGCAGCTTAGGCGGGACTAGCGGGAGAGGGGGGACCCAGTACTTC	CASSLGGTSGRGGTQYF
TRBD2	many	TRBV30	TRBJ2-2	TGTGCCTGGAGTTTTGGCGGGAGTGCCGGGGAGCTGTTTTTT	CAWSFGGSAGELFF
-	many	TRBV7-9	TRBJ2-3	TGTGCCAGCAGCGATAGTGGTAGGGTATCAGATACGCAGTATTTT	CASSDSGRVSDTQYF
TRBD1	few	TRBV3-1	TRBJ1-1	TGTGCCAGCAGCAGATGGACAGGGGACACTGAAGCTTTCTTT	CASSRWTGDTEAFF
-	few	TRBV5-5	TRBJ2-7	TGTGCCAGCAGCTTACTCACCGCGGGCCGTGCCAGCTCCTACGAGCAGTACTTC	CASSLLTAGRASSYEQYF
-	few	TRBV12-3/TRBV12-4	TRBJ2-2	TGTGCCAGCAGAGGGCAGCTTAACACCGGGGAGCTGTTTTTT	CASRGQLNTGELFF